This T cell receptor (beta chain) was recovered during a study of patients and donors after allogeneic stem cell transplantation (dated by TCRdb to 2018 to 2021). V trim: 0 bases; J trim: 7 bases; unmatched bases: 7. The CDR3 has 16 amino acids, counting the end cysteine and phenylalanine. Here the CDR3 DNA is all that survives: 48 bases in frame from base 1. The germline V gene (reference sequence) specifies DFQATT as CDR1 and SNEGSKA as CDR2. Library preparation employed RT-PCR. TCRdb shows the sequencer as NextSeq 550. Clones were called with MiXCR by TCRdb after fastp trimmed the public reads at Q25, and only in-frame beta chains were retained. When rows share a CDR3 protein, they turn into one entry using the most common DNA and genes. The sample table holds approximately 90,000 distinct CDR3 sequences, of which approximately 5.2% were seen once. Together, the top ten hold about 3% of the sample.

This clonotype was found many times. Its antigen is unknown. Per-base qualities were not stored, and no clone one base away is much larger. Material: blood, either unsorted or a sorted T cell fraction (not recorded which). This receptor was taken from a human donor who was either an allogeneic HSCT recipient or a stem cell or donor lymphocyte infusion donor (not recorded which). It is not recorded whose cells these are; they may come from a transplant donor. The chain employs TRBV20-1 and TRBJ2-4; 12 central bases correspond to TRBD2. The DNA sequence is TGCAGTGCTAGAGATCGACTAGCGGGAGTAGATAACATTCAGTACTTC. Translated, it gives CSARDRLAGVDNIQYF.